Detailed here is one TCR beta chain. Its antigen is not identified. These data come from a study of PD-1 blockade in classical Hodgkin lymphoma. About the study: It was nivolumab at 3 mg/kg, given intravenously every 2 weeks, that patients received.

Study-wide points: Newly diagnosed patients were reported to start with lower TCR diversity than healthy donors. CD4+ TCR diversity, unlike CD8+, rose significantly by C4D1.

Every patient experienced relapse after autologous stem cell transplantation, and brentuximab vedotin exposure varied. Best responses were complete response, partial response or progressive disease. The assay was immunoSEQ multiplex PCR, and TCRdb's table has in-frame clones only and misses some. The data show 5,500 to 7,000 clones, 76% seen once. CDR1 and CDR2 from the germline V gene are SGHRS and YFSETQ. Trimming shortened V by 0 bases and J by 0 bases, and 15 bases separated the two germline ends. The CDR3 has 17 amino acids. This material consisted of peripheral blood mononuclear cells (PBMCs), taken before the second cycle of nivolumab. The chain has TRBV5-1 and TRBJ2-5; tentative D call: TRBD2 (5 bases). This clonotype was obtained from a human donor with classical Hodgkin lymphoma. CDR3 loop: CASSLDRSGINQETQYF. The CDR3, as DNA: TGCGCCAGCAGCTTGGACAGATCGGGGATCAACCAAGAGACCCAGTACTTC. Drawing the rest from reference TRBV5-1 and TRBJ2-5, the complete variable domain is KAGVTQTPRYLIKTRGQQVTLSCSPISGHRSVSWYQQTPGQGLQFLFEYFSETQRNKGNFPGRFSGRQFSNSRSEMNVSTLELGDSALYLCASSLDRSGINQETQYFGPGTRLLVL.